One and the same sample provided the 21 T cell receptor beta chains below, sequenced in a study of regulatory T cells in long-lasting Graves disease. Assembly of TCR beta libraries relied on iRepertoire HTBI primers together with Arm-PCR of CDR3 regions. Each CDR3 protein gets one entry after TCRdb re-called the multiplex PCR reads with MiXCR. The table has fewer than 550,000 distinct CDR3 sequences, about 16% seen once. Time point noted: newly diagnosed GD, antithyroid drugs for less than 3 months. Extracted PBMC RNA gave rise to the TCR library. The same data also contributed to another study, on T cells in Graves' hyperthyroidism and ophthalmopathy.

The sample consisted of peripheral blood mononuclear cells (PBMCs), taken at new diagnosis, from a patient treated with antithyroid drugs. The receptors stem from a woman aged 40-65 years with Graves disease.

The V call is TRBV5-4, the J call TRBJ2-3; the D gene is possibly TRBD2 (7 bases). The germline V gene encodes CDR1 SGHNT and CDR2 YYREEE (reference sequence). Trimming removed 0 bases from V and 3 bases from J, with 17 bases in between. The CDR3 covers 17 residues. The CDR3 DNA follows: TGTGCCAGCAGCTTGGGGGCGAGGGGGGGTGTAACAGATACGCAGTATTTT. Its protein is CASSLGARGGVTDTQYF. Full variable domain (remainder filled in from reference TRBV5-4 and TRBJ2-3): ETGVTQSPTHLIKTRGQQVTLRCSSQSGHNTVSWYQQALGQGPQFIFQYYREEENGRGNFPPRFSGLQFPNYSSELNVNALELDDSALYLCASSLGARGGVTDTQYFGPGTRLTVL.

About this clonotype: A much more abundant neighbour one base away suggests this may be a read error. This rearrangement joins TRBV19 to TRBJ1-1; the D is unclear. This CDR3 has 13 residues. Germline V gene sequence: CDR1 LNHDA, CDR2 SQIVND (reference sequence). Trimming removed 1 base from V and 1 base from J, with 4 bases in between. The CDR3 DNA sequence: TGTGCCAGTAGTATAGTTCCGAACACTGAAGCTTTCTTT. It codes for CASSIVPNTEAFF.

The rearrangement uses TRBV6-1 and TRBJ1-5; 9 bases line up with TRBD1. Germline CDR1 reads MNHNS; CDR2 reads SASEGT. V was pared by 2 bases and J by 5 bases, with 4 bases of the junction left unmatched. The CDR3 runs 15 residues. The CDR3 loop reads CASSEPGQGHQPQHF. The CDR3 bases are TGTGCCAGCAGTGAACCGGGACAGGGCCATCAGCCCCAGCATTTT.

CDR3 residues: CASSQEGQGISYGYTF. In nucleotides, the CDR3 is TGCGCCAGCAGCCAAGAGGGACAGGGGATTTCTTATGGCTACACCTTC. The gene calls are TRBV4-1 and TRBJ1-2, with TRBD1 matching 10 bases. The CDR3 length is 16 residues. Per germline, CDR1 MGHRA and CDR2 YSYEKL. V dropped 0 bases and J dropped 5; count of bases not matched to a gene: 6.

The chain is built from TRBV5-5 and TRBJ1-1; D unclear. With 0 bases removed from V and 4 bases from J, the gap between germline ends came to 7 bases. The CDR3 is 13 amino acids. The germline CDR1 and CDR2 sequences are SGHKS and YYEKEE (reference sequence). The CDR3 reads CASSLVSRTEAFF. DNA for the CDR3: TGTGCCAGCAGCTTGGTGTCGCGCACTGAAGCTTTCTTT.

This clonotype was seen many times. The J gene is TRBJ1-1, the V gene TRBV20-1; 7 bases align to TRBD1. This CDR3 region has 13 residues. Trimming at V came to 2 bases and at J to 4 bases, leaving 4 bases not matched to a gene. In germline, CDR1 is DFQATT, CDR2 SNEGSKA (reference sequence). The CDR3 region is CSARKGALTEAFF. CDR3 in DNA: TGCAGTGCTAGAAAGGGGGCACTCACTGAAGCTTTCTTT.

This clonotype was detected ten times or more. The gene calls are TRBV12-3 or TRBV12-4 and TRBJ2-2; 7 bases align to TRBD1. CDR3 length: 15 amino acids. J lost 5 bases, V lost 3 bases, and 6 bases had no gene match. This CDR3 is CASSFRDSVTGELFF. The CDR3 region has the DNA TGTGCCAGCAGTTTCCGGGACAGCGTTACCGGGGAGCTGTTTTTT.

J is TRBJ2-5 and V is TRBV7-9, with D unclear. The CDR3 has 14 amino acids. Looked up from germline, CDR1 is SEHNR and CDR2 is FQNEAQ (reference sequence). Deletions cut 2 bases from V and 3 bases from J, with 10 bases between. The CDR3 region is CASSLRTLEETQYF. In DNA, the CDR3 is TGTGCCAGCAGCTTAAGAACGCTTGAAGAGACCCAGTACTTC.

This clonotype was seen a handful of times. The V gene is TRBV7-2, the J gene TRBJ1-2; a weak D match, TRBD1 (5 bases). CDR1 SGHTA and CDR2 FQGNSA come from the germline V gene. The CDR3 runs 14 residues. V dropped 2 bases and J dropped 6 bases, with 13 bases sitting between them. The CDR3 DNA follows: TGTGCCAGCAGCTTACAGAGCTCGGGGGATGGCTACACCTTC. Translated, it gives CASSLQSSGDGYTF.

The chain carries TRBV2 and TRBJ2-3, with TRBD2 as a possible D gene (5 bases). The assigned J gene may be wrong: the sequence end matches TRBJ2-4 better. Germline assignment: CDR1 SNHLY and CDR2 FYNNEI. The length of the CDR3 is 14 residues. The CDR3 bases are TGTGCCAGCAGTGAATGGACTCCGAAAAACATTCAGTACTTC. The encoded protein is CASSEWTPKNIQYF.

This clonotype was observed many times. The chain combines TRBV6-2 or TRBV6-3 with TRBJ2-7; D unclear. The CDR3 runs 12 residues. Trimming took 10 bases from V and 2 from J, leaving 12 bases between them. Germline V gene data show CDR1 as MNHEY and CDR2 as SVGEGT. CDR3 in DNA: TGTGCCACCCGACATACCCCCTACGAGCAGTACTTC. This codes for CATRHTPYEQYF.

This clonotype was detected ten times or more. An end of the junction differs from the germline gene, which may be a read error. CDR3 amino acids: CASSLAGNEAFF. Written as DNA, the CDR3 is TGTGCCAGCAGCTTAGCGGGCAATGAAGCTTTCTTT. The chain recombines TRBV12-3 or TRBV12-4 with TRBJ1-1; unclear D gene. This CDR3 contains 12 residues.

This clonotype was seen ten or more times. CDR3 bases: TGTGCCAGCAGAGAGGAAAACAGGGGGTTAGGGGATGAGCAGTTCTTC. The encoded protein is CASREENRGLGDEQFF. The chain employs TRBV12-3 or TRBV12-4 and TRBJ2-1, with 8 bases matching TRBD1. V lost 6 bases to trimming and J lost 8 bases; unmatched junction nucleotides: 15. The CDR3 runs to 16 residues.

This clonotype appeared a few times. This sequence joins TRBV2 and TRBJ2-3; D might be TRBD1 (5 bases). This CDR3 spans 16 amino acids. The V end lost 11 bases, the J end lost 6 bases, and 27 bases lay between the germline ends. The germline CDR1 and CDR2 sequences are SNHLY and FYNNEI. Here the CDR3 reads CAGALGSPTVGDTQYF. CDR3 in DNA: TGTGCCGGGGCCCTGGGCAGCCCTACCGTGGGGGATACGCAGTATTTT.

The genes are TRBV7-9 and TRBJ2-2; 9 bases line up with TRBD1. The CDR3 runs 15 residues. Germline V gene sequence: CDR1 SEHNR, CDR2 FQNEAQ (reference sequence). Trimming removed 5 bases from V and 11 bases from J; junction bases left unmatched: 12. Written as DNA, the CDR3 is TGTGCCAGCAGCACTCCGGGACAGGGACCTTTTGAGCTGTTTTTT. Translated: CASSTPGQGPFELFF.

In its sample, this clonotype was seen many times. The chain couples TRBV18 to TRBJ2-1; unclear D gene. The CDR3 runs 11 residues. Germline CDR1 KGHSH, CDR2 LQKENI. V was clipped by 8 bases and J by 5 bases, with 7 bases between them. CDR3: CASSQDNEQFF. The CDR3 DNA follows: TGTGCCAGCAGCCAAGACAATGAGCAGTTCTTC.

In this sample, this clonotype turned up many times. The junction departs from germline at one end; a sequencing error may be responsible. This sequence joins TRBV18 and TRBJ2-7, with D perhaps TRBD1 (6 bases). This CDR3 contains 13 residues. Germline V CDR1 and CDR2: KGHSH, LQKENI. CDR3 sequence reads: CASSPRDTYEQYF. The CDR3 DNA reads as TGCGCCAGCAGCCCACGGGACACCTACGAGCAGTACTTC.

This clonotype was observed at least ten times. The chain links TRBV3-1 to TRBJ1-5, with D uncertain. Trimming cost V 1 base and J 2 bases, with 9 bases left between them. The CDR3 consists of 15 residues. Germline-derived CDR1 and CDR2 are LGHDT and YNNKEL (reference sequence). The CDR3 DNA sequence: TGTGCCAGCAGCCAAGGAGGGTTGGGCAATCAGCCCCAGCATTTT. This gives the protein CASSQGGLGNQPQHF. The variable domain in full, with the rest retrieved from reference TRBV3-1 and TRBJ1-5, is DTAVSQTPKYLVTQMGNDKSIKCEQNLGHDTMYWYKQDSKKFLKIMFSYNNKELIINETVPNRFSPKSPDKAHLNLHINSLELGDSAVYFCASSQGGLGNQPQHFGDGTRLSIL.

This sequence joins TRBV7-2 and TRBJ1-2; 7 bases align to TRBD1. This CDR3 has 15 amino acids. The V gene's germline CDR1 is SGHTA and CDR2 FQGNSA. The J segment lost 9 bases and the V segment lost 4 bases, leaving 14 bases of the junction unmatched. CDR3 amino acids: CASSSAGTAYSSYTF. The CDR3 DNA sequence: TGTGCCAGCAGCTCGGCAGGGACAGCGTACTCGAGCTACACCTTC.

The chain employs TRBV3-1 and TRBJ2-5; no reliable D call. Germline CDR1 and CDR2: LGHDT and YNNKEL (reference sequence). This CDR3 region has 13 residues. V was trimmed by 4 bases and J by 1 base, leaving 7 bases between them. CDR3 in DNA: TGTGCCAGCAGCCTCCAAATCCAAGAGACCCAGTACTTC. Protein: CASSLQIQETQYF.

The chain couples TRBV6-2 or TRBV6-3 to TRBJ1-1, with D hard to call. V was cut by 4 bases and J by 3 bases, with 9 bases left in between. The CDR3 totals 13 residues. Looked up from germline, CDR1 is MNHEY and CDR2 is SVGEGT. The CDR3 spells CASSFVGYTEAFF. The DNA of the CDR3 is TGTGCCAGCAGTTTTGTTGGCTACACTGAAGCTTTCTTT.